Presented here are 22 T cell receptor beta chains from one specimen sequenced in a study of patients and donors after allogeneic stem cell transplantation. TCRdb used MiXCR to reprocess the RT-PCR reads, holding one entry per CDR3 protein. The table records hundreds of thousands of distinct CDR3 sequences, approximately 16% of them present only once. Source material: blood, either unsorted or a sorted T cell fraction (not recorded which). The receptors here all came from a human donor who was either an allogeneic HSCT recipient or a stem cell or donor lymphocyte infusion donor (not recorded which). It is not recorded whose cells these are; they may come from a transplant donor.

Of note for this clonotype: The junction differs from germline at one of its ends, possibly a read error. This CDR3 reads CASSSDTLADTKYF. CDR3 nucleotides: TGTGCCAGCAGCTCGGACACTCTGGCAGATACGAAGTATTTT. The chain joins TRBV7-9 to TRBJ2-3; weak D call: TRBD1 (5 bases). The germline V gene encodes CDR1 SEHNR and CDR2 FQNEAQ (reference sequence). The CDR3 is made up of 14 amino acids.

The chain couples TRBV24-1 to TRBJ2-6; D might be TRBD2 (5 bases). The CDR3 is 14 residues long. Deletions cut 2 bases from V and 12 bases from J, with 13 bases between. Germline V gene data show CDR1 as KGHDR and CDR2 as SFDVKD. This chain's CDR3 is CATSDWTEDGVLTF. In DNA form, the CDR3 reads TGTGCCACCAGTGATTGGACGGAGGACGGCGTCCTGACTTTC.

The genes are TRBV3-1 and TRBJ2-2; 10 bases are shared with TRBD1. With V trimmed by 6 bases and J by 3 bases, 7 bases remained unmatched. The CDR3 extends over 16 amino acids. Germline CDR1 reads LGHDT; CDR2 reads YNNKEL (reference sequence). In DNA form, the CDR3 reads TGTGCCAGCAGGTCCTCCGGGACAGGGGACACCGGGGAGCTGTTTTTT. Translated: CASRSSGTGDTGELFF.

This clonotype was seen a handful of times. The V and J genes are TRBV12-3 or TRBV12-4 and TRBJ2-3, with D hard to call. V lost 3 bases to trimming and J lost 4 bases, with 11 bases between them. This CDR3 is 14 amino acids long. CDR3 sequence: CASSLSPAADTQYF. The CDR3 nucleotides read TGTGCCAGCAGTTTGTCCCCGGCTGCAGATACGCAGTATTTT.

J is TRBJ2-7 and V is TRBV9; possible D gene TRBD2, 6 bases. CDR1 SGDLS and CDR2 YYNGEE come from the germline V gene. V lost 4 bases and J 0 bases, leaving 11 bases between the germline ends. This CDR3 is built from 14 residues. CDR3 sequence reads: CASSKGTSSYEQYF. For the CDR3, the DNA is TGTGCCAGCAGCAAAGGGACTTCCTCCTACGAGCAGTACTTC.

Only a few counts were recorded for this clonotype. J is TRBJ2-5 and V is TRBV27; D is tentatively TRBD1 or TRBD2 (6 bases each). The CDR3 loop spans 16 amino acids. Germline V lookup: CDR1 MNHEY, CDR2 SMNVEV (reference sequence). V lost 3 bases, J lost 2 bases, and 16 bases lay in between. CDR3 DNA sequence: TGTGCCAGCAGTTTCGGTAGGGGGGCCCCACAAGAGACCCAGTACTTC. It yields the protein CASSFGRGAPQETQYF.

Only a few counts were recorded for this clonotype. The chain combines TRBV6-2 or TRBV6-3 with TRBJ1-1; no clear D gene. The CDR3 sequence is 13 residues long. V lost 7 bases and J 0 bases, leaving 9 bases between the germline ends. CDR1 and CDR2 from the germline V gene are MNHEY and SVGEGT. The CDR3 coding sequence is TGTGCCAGCAAGGGAGAGATGAACACTGAAGCTTTCTTT. This gives the protein CASKGEMNTEAFF.

The rearrangement joins TRBV6-5 to TRBJ1-3; D perhaps matches TRBD1 (5 bases). V lost 0 bases and J 3 bases, leaving 12 bases between the germline ends. The V gene's germline CDR1 is MNHEY and CDR2 SVGAGI. There are 16 residues in the CDR3. The CDR3 here is CASSYSGVLRGNTIYF. The CDR3 bases are TGTGCCAGCAGTTACTCGGGGGTTTTGCGTGGAAACACCATATATTTT.

The chain couples TRBV7-8 to TRBJ1-5; D possibly corresponds to TRBD1 (6 bases). V shed 5 bases and J shed 3 bases, with 14 bases lying between them. CDR3 size: 15 residues. The V gene's germline CDR1 is SGHVS and CDR2 FQNEAQ. For the CDR3, the DNA is TGTGCCAGCAGCGAATCGACAGGTTCCAATCAGCCCCAGCATTTT. This gives the protein CASSESTGSNQPQHF.

The table lists this clonotype with a few counts. The chain combines TRBV4-1 with TRBJ2-3; possibly TRBD1 for D (6 bases). The CDR3 is made up of 15 amino acids. The V gene's germline CDR1 is MGHRA and CDR2 YSYEKL. Trimming stripped 6 bases from V and 2 bases from J, with 15 bases between. This chain's CDR3 is CASRNRGWDTDTQYF. In DNA form, the CDR3 reads TGCGCCAGCAGGAATAGGGGGTGGGACACAGATACGCAGTATTTT.

This clonotype counts as medium-sized. The rearrangement links TRBV5-1 to TRBJ2-6; D remains ambiguous. Looked up from germline, CDR1 is SGHRS and CDR2 is YFSETQ. The V end was cut by 4 bases, the J end by 5 bases, with 7 bases between. The CDR3 is made up of 13 amino acids. The CDR3 DNA reads as TGCGCCAGCAGCCCCTTGTGGGCCAACGTCCTGACTTTC. Its protein product is CASSPLWANVLTF.

This chain links TRBV4-2 with TRBJ1-1, with TRBD1 matching 8 bases. Losses at the gene ends were 1 base for V and 1 base for J; bases not matched to a gene: 2. The length of the CDR3 is 15 residues. Germline assignment: CDR1 LGHNA and CDR2 YNFKEQ. As DNA, the CDR3 is TGTGCCAGCAGCCAAGCGCAGGGGGCGAACACTGAAGCTTTCTTT. It encodes CASSQAQGANTEAFF.

This clonotype has only a few counts. The genes are TRBV5-1 and TRBJ2-2, with D possibly matching TRBD2 (5 bases). This CDR3 is 16 amino acids long. Germline V gene lookup returns CDR1 SGHRS and CDR2 YFSETQ. V lost 0 bases to trimming and J lost 4 bases, with 13 bases between them. The CDR3 is CASSLAGLGSTGELFF. The CDR3 coding sequence is TGCGCCAGCAGCTTGGCCGGACTGGGGTCCACCGGGGAGCTGTTTTTT.

This clonotype has just a few counts. The chain has TRBV9 and TRBJ2-7, with D perhaps assigned TRBD1 or TRBD2 (5 bases each). Germline lookup yields CDR1 SGDLS and CDR2 YYNGEE. The CDR3 has 15 amino acids. The V gene lost 4 bases and the J gene lost 5 bases, with 19 bases spanning the gap. The CDR3 region is CASSPRGSRDHEQYF. CDR3 nucleotides: TGTGCCAGCAGCCCTAGAGGTAGCAGGGACCACGAGCAGTACTTC.

This clonotype has more than one count but fewer than ten. CDR3: CASSSASGGAYEQFF. The CDR3 nucleotides read TGTGCCAGCTCCTCCGCTAGCGGGGGGGCCTATGAGCAGTTCTTC. This sequence joins TRBV27 and TRBJ2-1; 12 bases map to TRBD2. Germline V gene sequence: CDR1 MNHEY, CDR2 SMNVEV (reference sequence). V shed 8 bases, J shed 8 bases, and the junction held 10 bases outside the gene matches. This CDR3 contains 15 residues.

The V and J genes are TRBV5-1 and TRBJ1-2; D is ambiguous. The CDR3 length is 12 residues. V was trimmed by 4 bases and J by 12 bases, leaving 16 bases between them. Germline V lookup: CDR1 SGHRS, CDR2 YFSETQ. DNA of the CDR3: TGCGCCAGCAGCCAGGTCGGAGGTTCGAACACCTTC. It translates to CASSQVGGSNTF.

This sequence joins TRBV28 and TRBJ2-4, with 9 bases matching TRBD2. Trimming removed 5 bases from V and 9 bases from J; junction bases left unmatched: 2. The CDR3 has 12 amino acids. Germline V lookup: CDR1 MDHEN, CDR2 SYDVKM. The CDR3 DNA reads as TGTGCCAGCAGTCCGACTAGCGGCATTCAGTACTTC. It specifies CASSPTSGIQYF. Filled out from reference TRBV28 and TRBJ2-4, the complete variable domain reads DVKVTQSSRYLVKRTGEKVFLECVQDMDHENMFWYRQDPGLGLRLIYFSYDVKMKEKGDIPEGYSVSREKKERFSLILESASTNQTSMYLCASSPTSGIQYFGAGTRLSVL.

The V gene is TRBV25-1, the J gene TRBJ2-7; D possibly corresponds to TRBD2 (5 bases). The CDR3 is made up of 13 amino acids. Germline lookup yields CDR1 MGHDK and CDR2 SYGVNS. V shed 2 bases and J shed 2 bases, with 7 bases lying between them. The CDR3 is CASSERRTYEQYF. CDR3 nucleotide sequence: TGTGCCAGCAGTGAAAGGAGGACCTACGAGCAGTACTTC.

This clonotype was counted only a few times. The J gene is TRBJ2-2, the V gene TRBV25-1; D is possibly TRBD2 (6 bases). There are 14 residues in the CDR3. Trimming left V 4 bases short and J 4 bases short, with 10 bases between. Germline lookup yields CDR1 MGHDK and CDR2 SYGVNS. The CDR3 nucleotides are TGTGCCAGCAGTGTTCCGGGACTCACCGGGGAGCTGTTTTTT. Its translation is CASSVPGLTGELFF.

This clonotype has ten or more counts. V usage is TRBV12-3 or TRBV12-4 and J usage is TRBJ1-6; D gene uncertain. Trimming pared 6 bases from V and 4 bases from J, leaving 7 bases between. This CDR3 is 13 amino acids long. CDR3 residues: CASRGFYNSPLHF. The CDR3 DNA reads TGTGCCAGCAGGGGGTTTTATAATTCACCCCTCCACTTT.

Many counts were recorded for this clonotype. The chain has TRBV5-1 and TRBJ1-1, with TRBD1 matching 12 bases. Germline V gene sequence: CDR1 SGHRS, CDR2 YFSETQ. The CDR3 runs to 15 residues. V lost 3 bases and J lost 10; bases outside the gene matches: 10. The CDR3 nucleotides are TGCGCCAGCAGCTCCGGGACAGGGGGCGGATTGGGAGCTTTCTTT. It is translated as CASSSGTGGGLGAFF.

This clonotype has only one observation. The chain joins TRBV7-3 to TRBJ2-1; 13 nucleotides align to TRBD2. Trimming removed 5 bases from V and 7 bases from J; junction bases left unmatched: 5. The CDR3 extends over 15 amino acids. CDR1 and CDR2 (germline): SGHTA, FQGTGA. CDR3 bases: TGTGCCAGCAGCCAAACTAGCGGGGGGGCTAATGAGCAGTTCTTC. Protein product: CASSQTSGGANEQFF.